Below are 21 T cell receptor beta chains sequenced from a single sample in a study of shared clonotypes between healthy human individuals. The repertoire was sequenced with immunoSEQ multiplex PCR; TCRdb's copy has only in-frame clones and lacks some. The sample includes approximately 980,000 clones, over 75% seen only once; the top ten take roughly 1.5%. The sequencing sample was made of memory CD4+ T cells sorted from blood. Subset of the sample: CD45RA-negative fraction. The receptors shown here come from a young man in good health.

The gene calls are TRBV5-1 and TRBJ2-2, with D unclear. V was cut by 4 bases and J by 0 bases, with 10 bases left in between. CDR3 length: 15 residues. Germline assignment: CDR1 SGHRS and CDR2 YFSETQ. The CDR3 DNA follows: TGCGCCAGCAGCCCGACCGGGCCGAACACCGGGGAGCTGTTTTTT. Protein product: CASSPTGPNTGELFF.

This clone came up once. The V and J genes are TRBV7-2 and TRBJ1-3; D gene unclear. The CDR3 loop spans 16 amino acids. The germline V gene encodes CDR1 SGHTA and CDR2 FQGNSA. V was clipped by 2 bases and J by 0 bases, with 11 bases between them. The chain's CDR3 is CASSLYAGASGNTIYF. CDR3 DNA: TGTGCCAGCAGCTTATATGCCGGAGCCTCTGGAAACACCATATATTTT.

The CDR3 DNA follows: TGTGCCAGCAGCCAAAACTGGGGCGGGAGCTCCTACGAGCAGTACTTC. Amino acids: CASSQNWGGSSYEQYF. This rearrangement joins TRBV4-2 to TRBJ2-7, with 7 nucleotides matching TRBD2. The V gene's germline CDR1 is LGHNA and CDR2 YNFKEQ. The length of the CDR3 is 16 residues. V lost 2 bases to trimming and J lost 0 bases; unmatched junction nucleotides: 7.

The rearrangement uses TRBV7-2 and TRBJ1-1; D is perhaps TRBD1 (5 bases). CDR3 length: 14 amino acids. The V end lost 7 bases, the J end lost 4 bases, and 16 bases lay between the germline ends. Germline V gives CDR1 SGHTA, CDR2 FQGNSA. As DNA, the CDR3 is TGTGCCAGCATACTACTCGGGGGGGTCACTGAAGCTTTCTTT. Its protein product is CASILLGGVTEAFF.

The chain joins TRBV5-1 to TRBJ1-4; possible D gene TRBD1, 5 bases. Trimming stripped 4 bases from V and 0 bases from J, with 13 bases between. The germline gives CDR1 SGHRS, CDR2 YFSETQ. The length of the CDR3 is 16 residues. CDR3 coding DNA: TGCGCCAGCAGCCCCGGGGGTCTAGCAACTAATGAAAAACTGTTTTTT. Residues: CASSPGGLATNEKLFF.

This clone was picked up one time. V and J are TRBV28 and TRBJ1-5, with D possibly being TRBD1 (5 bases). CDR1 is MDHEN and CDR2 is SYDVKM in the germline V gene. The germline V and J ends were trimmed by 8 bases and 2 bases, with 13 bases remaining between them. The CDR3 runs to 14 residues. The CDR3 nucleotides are TGTGCCAGCTTTACCAGGGTCGGCAATCAGCCCCAGCATTTT. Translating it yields CASFTRVGNQPQHF. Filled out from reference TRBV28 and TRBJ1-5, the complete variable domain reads DVKVTQSSRYLVKRTGEKVFLECVQDMDHENMFWYRQDPGLGLRLIYFSYDVKMKEKGDIPEGYSVSREKKERFSLILESASTNQTSMYLCASFTRVGNQPQHFGDGTRLSIL.

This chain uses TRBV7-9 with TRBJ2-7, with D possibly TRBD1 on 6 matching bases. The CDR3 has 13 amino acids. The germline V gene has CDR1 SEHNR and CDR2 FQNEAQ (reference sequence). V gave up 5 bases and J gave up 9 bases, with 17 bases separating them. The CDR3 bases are TGTGCCAGCAGCAAGGGACATTTCCCGGCGCAGTACTTC. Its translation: CASSKGHFPAQYF. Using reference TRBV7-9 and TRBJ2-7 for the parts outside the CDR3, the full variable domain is DTGVSQNPRHKITKRGQNVTFRCDPISEHNRLYWYRQTLGQGPEFLTYFQNEAQLEKSRLLSDRFSAERPKGSFSTLEIQRTEQGDSAMYLCASSKGHFPAQYFGPGTRLTVT.

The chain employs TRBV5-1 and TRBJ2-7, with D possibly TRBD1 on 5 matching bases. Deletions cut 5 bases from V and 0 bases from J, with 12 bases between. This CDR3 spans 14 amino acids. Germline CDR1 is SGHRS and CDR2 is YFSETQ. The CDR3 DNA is TGCGCCAGCAGAGCGCAGACAGACTCCTACGAGCAGTACTTC. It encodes CASRAQTDSYEQYF.

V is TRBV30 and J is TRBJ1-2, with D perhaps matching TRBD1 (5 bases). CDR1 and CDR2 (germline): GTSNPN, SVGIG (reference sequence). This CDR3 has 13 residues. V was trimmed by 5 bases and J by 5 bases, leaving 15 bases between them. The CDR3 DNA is TGTGCCTGGGAGGGGCAGGGCAAGTATGGCTACACCTTC. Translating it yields CAWEGQGKYGYTF.

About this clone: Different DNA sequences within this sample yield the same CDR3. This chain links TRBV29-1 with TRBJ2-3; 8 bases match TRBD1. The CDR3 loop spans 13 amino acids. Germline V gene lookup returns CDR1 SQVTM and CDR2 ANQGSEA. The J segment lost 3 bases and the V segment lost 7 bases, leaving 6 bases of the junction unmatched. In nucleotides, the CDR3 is TGCAGCGCCAGACAGGGGTCAACAGATACGCAGTATTTT. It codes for CSARQGSTDTQYF.

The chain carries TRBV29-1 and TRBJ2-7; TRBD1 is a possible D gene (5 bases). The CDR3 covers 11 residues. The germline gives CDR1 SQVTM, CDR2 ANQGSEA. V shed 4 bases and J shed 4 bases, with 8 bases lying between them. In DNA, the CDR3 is TGCAGCGTTGGACAGCAATACGAGCAGTACTTC. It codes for CSVGQQYEQYF.

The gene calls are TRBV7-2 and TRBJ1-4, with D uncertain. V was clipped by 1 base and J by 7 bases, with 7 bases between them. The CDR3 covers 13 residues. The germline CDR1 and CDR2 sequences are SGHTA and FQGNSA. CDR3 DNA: TGTGCCAGCAGCTTAGAATCCCGTGAAAAACTGTTTTTT. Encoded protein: CASSLESREKLFF.

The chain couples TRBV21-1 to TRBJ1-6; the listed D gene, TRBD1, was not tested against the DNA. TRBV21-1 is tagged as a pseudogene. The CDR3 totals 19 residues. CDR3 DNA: TGTGCCAGCAGCAAAGGTGCAGTCTCCGAAAGCTCCTATAATTCACCCCTCCACTTT. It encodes CASSKGAVSESSYNSPLHF.

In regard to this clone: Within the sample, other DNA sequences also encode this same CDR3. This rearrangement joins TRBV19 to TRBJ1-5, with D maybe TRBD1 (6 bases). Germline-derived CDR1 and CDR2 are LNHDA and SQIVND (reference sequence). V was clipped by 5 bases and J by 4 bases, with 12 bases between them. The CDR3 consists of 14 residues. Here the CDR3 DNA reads TGTGCCAGTAGTCAACAGGGAGGGAATCAGCCCCAGCATTTT. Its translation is CASSQQGGNQPQHF.

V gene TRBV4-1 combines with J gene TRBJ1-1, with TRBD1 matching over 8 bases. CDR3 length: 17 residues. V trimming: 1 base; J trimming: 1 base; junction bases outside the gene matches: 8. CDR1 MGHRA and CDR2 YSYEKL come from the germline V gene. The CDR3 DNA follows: TGCGCCAGCAGCCAAGTGGGGACAGGTAGGGCGAACACTGAAGCTTTCTTT. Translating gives CASSQVGTGRANTEAFF.

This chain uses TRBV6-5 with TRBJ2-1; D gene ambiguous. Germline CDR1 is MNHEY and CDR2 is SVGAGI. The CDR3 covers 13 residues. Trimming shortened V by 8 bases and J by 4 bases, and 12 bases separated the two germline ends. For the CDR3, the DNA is TGTGCCAGCTCGAAAGGCAGATACAATGAGCAGTTCTTC. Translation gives CASSKGRYNEQFF.

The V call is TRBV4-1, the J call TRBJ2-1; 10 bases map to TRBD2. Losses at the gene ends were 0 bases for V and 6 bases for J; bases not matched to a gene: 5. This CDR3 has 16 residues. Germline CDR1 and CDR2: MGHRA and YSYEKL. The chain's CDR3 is CASSQDPSGSGNEQFF. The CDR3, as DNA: TGCGCCAGCAGCCAAGACCCTAGCGGGAGTGGCAATGAGCAGTTCTTC.

In DNA form, the CDR3 reads TGTGCCAGCAGCGAGCGGGAGGGGCGAGACACCGGGGAGCTGTTTTTT. This encodes CASSEREGRDTGELFF. The chain links TRBV9 to TRBJ2-2; 10 bases agree with TRBD2. Unmatched junction bases numbered 5, after V lost 3 bases and J lost 3 bases. Germline-derived CDR1 and CDR2 are SGDLS and YYNGEE. This CDR3 has 16 amino acids.

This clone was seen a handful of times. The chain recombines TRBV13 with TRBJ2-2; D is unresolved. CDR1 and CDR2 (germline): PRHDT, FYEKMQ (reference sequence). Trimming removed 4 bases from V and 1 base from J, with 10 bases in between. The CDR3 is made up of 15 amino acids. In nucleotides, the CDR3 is TGTGCCAGCAGCTCAGACCCGGGGAACACCGGGGAGCTGTTTTTT. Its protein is CASSSDPGNTGELFF.

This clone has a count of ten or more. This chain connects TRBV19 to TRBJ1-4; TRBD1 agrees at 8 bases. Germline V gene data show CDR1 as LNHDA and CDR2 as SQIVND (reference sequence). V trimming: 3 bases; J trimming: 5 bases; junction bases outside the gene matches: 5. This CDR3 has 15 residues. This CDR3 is CASSIGGTGNEKLFF. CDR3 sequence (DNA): TGTGCCAGTAGTATCGGGGGGACAGGAAATGAAAAACTGTTTTTT.

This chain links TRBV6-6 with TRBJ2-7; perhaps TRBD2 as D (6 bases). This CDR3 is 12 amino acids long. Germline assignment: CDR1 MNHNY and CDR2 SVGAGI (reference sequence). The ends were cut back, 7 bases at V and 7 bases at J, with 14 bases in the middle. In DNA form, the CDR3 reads TGTGCCAGCACCGGGACTTCGACTGAGCAGTACTTC. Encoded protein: CASTGTSTEQYF.